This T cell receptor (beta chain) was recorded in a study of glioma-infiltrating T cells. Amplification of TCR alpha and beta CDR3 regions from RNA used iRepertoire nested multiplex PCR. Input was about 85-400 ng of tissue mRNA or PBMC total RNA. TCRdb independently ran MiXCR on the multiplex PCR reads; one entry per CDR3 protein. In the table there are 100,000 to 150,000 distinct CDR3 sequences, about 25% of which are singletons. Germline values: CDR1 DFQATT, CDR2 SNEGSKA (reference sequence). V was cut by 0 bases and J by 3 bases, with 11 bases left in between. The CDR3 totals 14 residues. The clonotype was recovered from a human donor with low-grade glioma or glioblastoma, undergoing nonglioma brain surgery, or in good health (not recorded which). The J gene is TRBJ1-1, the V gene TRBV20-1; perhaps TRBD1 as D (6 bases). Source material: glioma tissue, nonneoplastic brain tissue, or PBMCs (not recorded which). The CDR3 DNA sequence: TGCAGTGCTAGAGATCTACAGGGACACACTGAAGCTTTCTTT. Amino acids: CSARDLQGHTEAFF.